This is a list of T cell receptor beta chains from one sample in a study of shared clonotypes between healthy human individuals. Data came from immunoSEQ multiplex PCR; TCRdb stores just in-frame clones and leaves some out. This repertoire shows around 1.6 million clones, under 99% found once; its top ten account for about 0.45%. Sequenced sample: naive CD4+ T cells sorted from blood. These receptors were obtained from a man between 25 and 39 years old in good health. Both conserved end residues are part of each CDR3. Each record gives: D gene, V gene, clone size, J gene, CDR3 protein, CDR3 DNA. The D gene is left open where the match is weak. Some rows mark clone size as missing; the rest say once, few, many or name a class of expanded clone.

D: TRBD1; V: TRBV10-1; size: NA; J: TRBJ1-1; CDR3: CASSAGQGPEAFF; DNA: TGCGCCAGCAGTGCGGGACAGGGGCCTGAAGCTTTCTTT
D: NA; V: TRBV5-1; size: NA; J: TRBJ1-2; CDR3: CASSIQGFGYTF; DNA: TGCGCCAGCAGCATTCAGGGTTTCGGCTACACCTTC
D: NA; V: TRBV11-2; size: NA; J: TRBJ1-1; CDR3: CASSLAQGSYTEAFF; DNA: TGTGCCAGCAGCTTAGCGCAGGGGAGTTACACTGAAGCTTTCTTT
D: NA; V: TRBV5-8; size: NA; J: TRBJ1-2; CDR3: CASSLLLGPYGYTF; DNA: TGTGCCAGCAGCTTGTTATTGGGTCCCTATGGCTACACCTTC
D: TRBD1; V: TRBV28; size: NA; J: TRBJ2-2; CDR3: CASRTGQGNTGELFF; DNA: TGTGCCAGCCGCACCGGACAGGGCAACACCGGGGAGCTGTTTTTT
D: TRBD2; V: TRBV29-1; size: NA; J: TRBJ2-1; CDR3: CSVEGSSGSSYNEQFF; DNA: TGCAGCGTTGAAGGGTCTAGCGGAAGCTCCTACAATGAGCAGTTCTTC
D: TRBD2; V: TRBV7-2; size: NA; J: TRBJ2-7; CDR3: CASSLVSMGGGSSYEQYF; DNA: TGTGCCAGCAGCTTAGTTTCAATGGGCGGGGGGAGCTCCTACGAGCAGTACTTC
D: NA; V: TRBV2; size: NA; J: TRBJ2-5; CDR3: CASSDGRYQETQYF; DNA: TGTGCCAGCAGTGACGGGCGGTACCAAGAGACCCAGTACTTC
D: TRBD1; V: TRBV5-8; size: NA; J: TRBJ1-2; CDR3: CASSLYRGAYGYTF; DNA: TGTGCCAGCAGCTTGTACAGGGGAGCCTATGGCTACACCTTC
D: TRBD1; V: TRBV7-3; size: NA; J: TRBJ2-7; CDR3: CASSSTGTGLYEQYF; DNA: TGTGCCAGCAGCTCGACCGGGACAGGTCTCTACGAGCAGTACTTC
D: TRBD1; V: TRBV15; size: NA; J: TRBJ1-1; CDR3: CATSRGQGGTEAFF; DNA: TGTGCCACCAGCAGAGGACAGGGAGGCACTGAAGCTTTCTTT
D: TRBD1; V: TRBV28; size: NA; J: TRBJ1-4; CDR3: CASSLDRVVEKLFF; DNA: TGTGCCAGCAGTCTCGACAGGGTGGTTGAAAAACTGTTTTTT
D: TRBD2; V: TRBV19; size: NA; J: TRBJ2-2; CDR3: CASSTTMTSGNTGELFF; DNA: TGTGCCAGTAGTACCACCATGACTAGCGGGAACACCGGGGAGCTGTTTTTT
D: NA; V: TRBV6-1; size: NA; J: TRBJ1-4; CDR3: CASSEATARDEKLFF; DNA: TGTGCCAGCAGTGAAGCAACCGCTAGGGATGAAAAACTGTTTTTT
D: TRBD2; V: TRBV5-5; size: NA; J: TRBJ2-7; CDR3: CASSPGLAGGAYEQYF; DNA: TGTGCCAGCTCCCCCGGACTAGCGGGAGGGGCCTACGAGCAGTACTTC
D: TRBD2; V: TRBV5-1; size: NA; J: TRBJ2-3; CDR3: CASSPRRTSGRAPDTQYF; DNA: TGCGCCAGCAGCCCGCGGCGGACTAGCGGGAGGGCCCCAGATACGCAGTATTTT
D: NA; V: TRBV19; size: NA; J: TRBJ1-1; CDR3: CASSSPLRAGTEAFF; DNA: TGTGCCAGTAGTAGCCCTTTGAGGGCGGGCACTGAAGCTTTCTTT
D: NA; V: TRBV7-9; size: NA; J: TRBJ2-3; CDR3: CASSLEPTTVSSTDTQYF; DNA: TGTGCCAGCAGCTTAGAACCGACGACAGTTTCTAGCACAGATACGCAGTATTTT
D: TRBD1; V: TRBV19; size: NA; J: TRBJ1-1; CDR3: CASSIRGRGNTEAFF; DNA: TGTGCCAGTAGTATCAGGGGGCGGGGGAACACTGAAGCTTTCTTT
D: NA; V: TRBV25-1; size: NA; J: TRBJ2-7; CDR3: CASSDPGQNYEQYF; DNA: TGTGCCAGCAGTGACCCCGGACAAAACTACGAGCAGTACTTC
D: NA; V: TRBV11-2; size: NA; J: TRBJ2-5; CDR3: CASSTTGYGTQYF; DNA: TGTGCCAGCAGCACTACAGGGTACGGGACCCAGTACTTC
D: NA; V: TRBV30; size: NA; J: TRBJ1-1; CDR3: CAWARSGTEAFF; DNA: TGTGCCTGGGCAAGAAGTGGCACTGAAGCTTTCTTT
D: NA; V: TRBV5-1; size: NA; J: TRBJ2-1; CDR3: CASNSLGLVSYNEQFF; DNA: TGCGCCAGCAACTCCCTCGGTCTAGTCAGTTACAATGAGCAGTTCTTC
D: NA; V: TRBV28; size: NA; J: TRBJ2-7; CDR3: CASSLAGPKYEQYF; DNA: TGTGCCAGCAGTTTAGCGGGCCCGAAATACGAGCAGTACTTC
D: NA; V: TRBV29-1; size: NA; J: TRBJ2-1; CDR3: CSVEEVAGSYNEQFF; DNA: TGCAGCGTTGAAGAGGTCGCAGGGTCCTACAATGAGCAGTTCTTC
D: NA; V: TRBV2; size: once; J: TRBJ2-3; CDR3: CASTRRRTGDPDTQYF; DNA: TGTGCCAGCACCCGCCGCCGAACGGGAGACCCAGATACGCAGTATTTT
D: TRBD2; V: TRBV5-1; size: NA; J: TRBJ2-3; CDR3: CASSQGTSGTDTQYF; DNA: TGCGCCAGCAGCCAAGGGACTAGCGGCACAGATACGCAGTATTTT
D: NA; V: TRBV18; size: NA; J: TRBJ1-1; CDR3: CASSPRTPGANTEAFF; DNA: TGTGCCAGCTCACCTAGGACACCTGGGGCTAACACTGAAGCTTTCTTT